These 30 T cell receptor beta chains came from one sample sequenced in a study of early T cells in non-severe SARS-CoV-2 infection (dated by TCRdb to the early 2020s). The library relied on 5' RACE. TCRdb names NextSeq 500 as the instrument used. TCRdb trimmed the raw reads at Q25, called clones with MiXCR and kept productive beta chains. Duplicate CDR3 protein sequences are folded into a single record with the most common DNA and genes. For this sample there are tens of thousands of distinct CDR3 sequences; 5.5% to 7.5% appear just once. The ten largest account for around 20% of the sample. The sequenced sample was whole blood, obtained at baseline. Receptor source: an adult who was a healthcare worker with PCR-confirmed SARS-CoV-2 infection or an uninfected control (not recorded which).

This clonotype was picked up many times. The CDR3 loop reads CASSQGDRGVYEQYF. DNA for the CDR3: TGCGCCAGCAGCCAAGGGGACAGGGGGGTTTACGAGCAGTACTTC. The chain has TRBV4-3 and TRBJ2-7, with 11 bases aligning to TRBD1. Trimming at V came to 1 base and at J to 4 bases, leaving 3 bases not matched to a gene. The germline CDR1 and CDR2 sequences are LGHNA and YSLEER. This CDR3 region has 15 residues.

The table lists this clonotype with a few counts. The chain carries TRBV6-1 and TRBJ2-3, with TRBD1 identical over 7 bases. Trimming took 10 bases from V and 6 from J; bases not matched to a gene: 7. The CDR3 has 12 residues. CDR1 and CDR2 from the germline V gene are MNHNS and SASEGT. The DNA of the CDR3 is TGTGCCACCCGAGGGGGCATCGATACGCAGTATTTT. Its translation is CATRGGIDTQYF.

A few counts support this clonotype. This chain joins TRBV4-3 and TRBJ1-6; D perhaps matches TRBD1 (5 bases). This CDR3 comprises 17 residues. V shed 0 bases and J shed 3 bases, with 12 bases lying between them. Germline lookup yields CDR1 LGHNA and CDR2 YSLEER. The CDR3 sequence: CASSQEEGRFYNSPLHF. The CDR3 DNA is TGCGCCAGCAGCCAAGAGGAGGGACGGTTCTATAATTCACCCCTCCACTTT.

The V gene is TRBV20-1, the J gene TRBJ1-4; 12 nucleotides agree with TRBD1. This CDR3 comprises 17 residues. The germline CDR1 and CDR2 sequences are DFQATT and SNEGSKA (reference sequence). The trim removed 2 bases at V and 8 bases at J, leaving 12 bases unmatched. CDR3 coding DNA: TGCAGTGCTAGACCGGGACAGGGGGCTCCACCAGGGGAAAAACTGTTTTTT. It specifies CSARPGQGAPPGEKLFF.

This clonotype has a count of ten or more. This chain connects TRBV29-1 to TRBJ2-1; weak D call: TRBD2 (6 bases). Germline-derived CDR1 and CDR2 are SQVTM and ANQGSEA. V gave up 1 base and J gave up 8 bases, with 12 bases separating them. The CDR3 totals 13 residues. The CDR3 sequence: CSVEGLGRDEQFF. The DNA for the CDR3 is TGCAGCGTTGAAGGACTAGGGCGAGATGAGCAGTTCTTC.

This clonotype appeared a few times. The rearrangement links TRBV7-3 to TRBJ2-7; 9 bases are shared with TRBD1. From germline, CDR1 is SGHTA and CDR2 FQGTGA. CDR3 length: 14 residues. The ends lost 5 bases at V and 5 bases at J; junction bases unmatched: 7. For the CDR3, the DNA is TGTGCCAGCAGCCCCGGACAGGGGAGGCACGAGCAGTACTTC. This encodes CASSPGQGRHEQYF. Full variable domain (remainder filled in from reference TRBV7-3 and TRBJ2-7): GAGVSQTPSNKVTEKGKYVELRCDPISGHTALYWYRQSLGQGPEFLIYFQGTGAADDSGLPNDRFFAVRPEGSVSTLKIQRTERGDSAVYLCASSPGQGRHEQYFGPGTRLTVT.

This clonotype has a handful of counts. This chain links TRBV7-2 with TRBJ2-2; D uncertain. This CDR3 region has 13 residues. Germline CDR1 and CDR2: SGHTA and FQGNSA. The germline V and J ends were trimmed by 5 bases and 5 bases, with 9 bases remaining between them. In DNA form, the CDR3 reads TGTGCCAGCAGCCCCCACAGAACCGGGGAGCTGTTTTTT. The encoded protein is CASSPHRTGELFF.

This clonotype was detected many times. V is TRBV27 and J is TRBJ2-7; 7 bases align to TRBD1. The CDR3 covers 14 residues. Germline CDR1 reads MNHEY; CDR2 reads SMNVEV (reference sequence). The J segment lost 3 bases and the V segment lost 3 bases, leaving 5 bases of the junction unmatched. CDR3 nucleotide sequence: TGTGCCAGCAGTTTGAGGCAGGGGGTCTACGAGCAGTACTTC. Translating gives CASSLRQGVYEQYF.

This clonotype came up a few times. The V and J genes are TRBV7-2 and TRBJ2-7, with TRBD1 identical over 7 bases. Trimming removed 6 bases from V and 0 bases from J; junction bases left unmatched: 5. CDR1 and CDR2 from the germline V gene are SGHTA and FQGNSA. This CDR3 spans 14 amino acids. CDR3: CASRTGQHSYEQYF. The CDR3 region has the DNA TGTGCCAGCAGAACGGGACAGCACTCCTACGAGCAGTACTTC.

This rearrangement joins TRBV20-1 to TRBJ1-1; no reliable D call. Germline V lookup: CDR1 DFQATT, CDR2 SNEGSKA (reference sequence). Trimming shortened V by 6 bases and J by 5 bases, and 13 bases separated the two germline ends. CDR3 size: 12 residues. DNA for the CDR3: TGCAGTGCCGGGGTTCAGGCGACTGAAGCTTTCTTT. Amino acid sequence: CSAGVQATEAFF.

The gene calls are TRBV20-1 and TRBJ2-7; 11 bases match TRBD2. Losses at the gene ends were 5 bases for V and 7 bases for J; bases not matched to a gene: 10. From germline, CDR1 is DFQATT and CDR2 SNEGSKA (reference sequence). This CDR3 has 14 residues. This CDR3 is CSAQTSGSVGEQYF. CDR3 nucleotide sequence: TGCAGTGCTCAAACTAGCGGGAGTGTAGGGGAGCAGTACTTC.

J is TRBJ2-2 and V is TRBV12-3 or TRBV12-4; perhaps TRBD2 as D (5 bases). The V and J ends lost 7 bases and 6 bases respectively, with 15 bases between them. CDR3 length: 14 residues. CDR3 region: CASTPRRVPGELFF. In DNA form, the CDR3 reads TGTGCCAGCACCCCCCGGCGGGTCCCCGGGGAGCTGTTTTTT.

This rearrangement joins TRBV6-5 to TRBJ2-1; D perhaps matches TRBD1 (6 bases). This CDR3 is 12 amino acids long. Germline V gives CDR1 MNHEY, CDR2 SVGAGI. Trimming took off 0 bases at V and 9 bases at J, with 6 bases between the two ends. The DNA for the CDR3 is TGTGCCAGCAGTTACTCGACAGGTGAGCAGTTCTTC. Amino acid sequence: CASSYSTGEQFF.

The chain uses TRBV7-6 and TRBJ2-5; D might be TRBD2 (7 bases). The germline V gene has CDR1 SGHVS and CDR2 FNYEAQ. Trimming shortened V by 1 base and J by 5 bases, and 11 bases separated the two germline ends. This CDR3 is built from 14 residues. The CDR3 DNA sequence: TGTGCCAGCAGCTTAGTTGCGGGGGCGGAGACCCAGTACTTC. It specifies CASSLVAGAETQYF.

This clonotype was seen many times. A read error may produce the germline difference seen at one junction end. J is TRBJ1-4 and V is TRBV15; TRBD1 is a possible D gene (6 bases). Per the germline V gene, CDR1 is LNHNV and CDR2 is YYDKDF (reference sequence). This CDR3 region has 13 residues. The CDR3 DNA reads TGTGCCACCAGCAGGCCCGAAATGGGGGCCCTAGTTTTT. Protein product: CATSRPEMGALVF. Based on the CDR3 plus reference TRBV15 and TRBJ1-4, the full variable domain is DAMVIQNPRYQVTQFGKPVTLSCSQTLNHNVMYWYQQKSSQAPKLLFHYYDKDFNNEADTPDNFQSRRPNTSFCFLDIRSPGLGDTAMYLCATSRPEMGALVFGSGTQLSVL.

The V and J genes are TRBV6-2 or TRBV6-3 and TRBJ2-6; tentative D call: TRBD2 (7 bases). The CDR3 sequence is 14 residues long. Germline-derived CDR1 and CDR2 are MNHEY and SVGEGT. V gave up 10 bases and J gave up 4 bases, with 14 bases separating them. The CDR3 loop is CATLGGPGANVLTF. The CDR3 DNA sequence: TGTGCCACCCTCGGGGGGCCCGGGGCCAACGTCCTGACTTTC.

In its sample, this clonotype was seen a few times. A junction end diverges from the germline sequence, so it may reflect a read error. The chain recombines TRBV7-7 with TRBJ1-1; D is perhaps TRBD1 (5 bases). The CDR3 is 15 residues long. The V gene's germline CDR1 is SSHAT and CDR2 FNYEAQ (reference sequence). CDR3 in amino acids: CASSPISARVTEAFF. CDR3 DNA: TGTGCTAGCAGTCCGATATCAGCCAGGGTCACTGAAGCTTTCTTT.

The gene calls are TRBV12-3 or TRBV12-4 and TRBJ2-7, with D uncertain. Trimming took off 6 bases at V and 0 bases at J, with 9 bases between the two ends. CDR3 length equals 13 residues. The CDR3 loop reads CASRITSSYEQYF. CDR3 sequence (DNA): TGTGCCAGCAGGATCACGAGCTCCTACGAGCAGTACTTC.

This clonotype was observed a handful of times. This chain connects TRBV7-9 to TRBJ2-4; 7 nucleotides match TRBD2. The J segment lost 5 bases and the V segment lost 5 bases, leaving 15 bases of the junction unmatched. This CDR3 is 17 amino acids long. CDR1 is SEHNR and CDR2 is FQNEAQ in the germline V gene (reference sequence). DNA for the CDR3: TGTGCCAGCAGCCGCCGGACTGTACTTGGGGGGGAAAACATTCAGTACTTC. It is translated as CASSRRTVLGGENIQYF. Full variable domain (rest looked up from reference TRBV7-9 and TRBJ2-4): DTGVSQNPRHKITKRGQNVTFRCDPISEHNRLYWYRQTLGQGPEFLTYFQNEAQLEKSRLLSDRFSAERPKGSFSTLEIQRTEQGDSAMYLCASSRRTVLGGENIQYFGAGTRLSVL.

The J gene is TRBJ2-3, the V gene TRBV4-1, with D possibly being TRBD2 (6 bases). Trimming removed 0 bases at V and 9 bases at J, with 10 bases between. Germline V gives CDR1 MGHRA, CDR2 YSYEKL. The CDR3 runs 13 residues. The CDR3 region is CASSQDVAGTQYF. The CDR3 DNA reads as TGCGCCAGCAGCCAAGATGTTGCGGGGACGCAGTATTTT.

This clonotype was found a few times. The gene calls are TRBV18 and TRBJ2-7; D is unresolved. The length of the CDR3 is 15 residues. Germline V gives CDR1 KGHSH, CDR2 LQKENI. The V end was cut by 4 bases, the J end by 6 bases, with 19 bases between. This CDR3 reads CASSRTTKFLGEQYF. The CDR3 region has the DNA TGTGCCAGCTCACGCACCACCAAGTTCTTGGGCGAGCAGTACTTC.

This clonotype was seen ten or more times. The genes are TRBV5-4 and TRBJ2-5; D is unclear. The germline gives CDR1 SGHNT, CDR2 YYREEE (reference sequence). The CDR3 length is 12 residues. V gave up 9 bases and J gave up 7 bases, with 16 bases separating them. The CDR3 nucleotides are TGTGCCACCAACCTAGGTCATGGGACCCAGTACTTC. Its translation: CATNLGHGTQYF.

This clonotype was counted only a few times. This chain joins TRBV5-4 and TRBJ2-7, with 7 bases fitting TRBD1. The trim removed 2 bases at V and 6 bases at J, leaving 5 bases unmatched. Germline CDR1 reads SGHNT; CDR2 reads YYREEE (reference sequence). The CDR3 totals 13 residues. The CDR3 sequence: CASSFQQGSEQYF. CDR3 in DNA: TGTGCCAGCAGCTTCCAACAGGGGAGCGAGCAGTACTTC.

CDR3 sequence: CSAPRTRIYEQYF. CDR3 coding DNA: TGCAGTGCTCCTAGGACCCGAATCTACGAGCAGTACTTC. This chain uses TRBV20-1 with TRBJ2-7, with D unresolved. In germline, CDR1 is DFQATT, CDR2 SNEGSKA (reference sequence). V lost 5 bases, J lost 3 bases, and 14 bases lay in between. The CDR3 totals 13 residues.

This clonotype showed up many times. The genes are TRBV7-3 and TRBJ1-2; the D gene is possibly TRBD1 (5 bases). Germline lookup yields CDR1 SGHTA and CDR2 FQGTGA. This CDR3 spans 18 amino acids. V was trimmed by 0 bases and J by 0 bases, leaving 17 bases between them. CDR3 DNA: TGTGCCAGCAGCTTAACTCCTGTAGGGGAGAGTTCTAACTATGGCTACACCTTC. Translation gives CASSLTPVGESSNYGYTF. The full variable domain, in which reference TRBV7-3 and TRBJ1-2 provide the parts outside the CDR3, is GAGVSQTPSNKVTEKGKYVELRCDPISGHTALYWYRQSLGQGPEFLIYFQGTGAADDSGLPNDRFFAVRPEGSVSTLKIQRTERGDSAVYLCASSLTPVGESSNYGYTFGSGTRLTVV.

This clonotype was recorded many times. The genes are TRBV30 and TRBJ1-2, with a possible D match to TRBD1 (5 bases). Trimming took 3 bases from V and 4 from J, leaving 12 bases between them. The CDR3 consists of 13 residues. Germline CDR1 is GTSNPN and CDR2 is SVGIG (reference sequence). The CDR3 nucleotides read TGTGCCTGGAGGGTCAGGGCCGGCTATGGCTACACCTTC. Protein product: CAWRVRAGYGYTF.

This clonotype has a count of ten or more. The gene calls are TRBV6-6 and TRBJ1-5; TRBD1 agrees at 10 bases. The CDR3 contains 15 residues. J gave up 5 bases and V 10 bases, and 11 bases lay outside the gene matches. Germline loops: CDR1 MNHNY, CDR2 SVGAGI (reference sequence). CDR3 residues: CAITDRGARHQPQHF. The CDR3 DNA reads as TGTGCCATCACGGACAGGGGGGCGAGGCATCAGCCCCAGCATTTT.

In its sample, this clonotype was seen a few times. This chain connects TRBV7-9 to TRBJ2-3; weak D call: TRBD2 (6 bases). The germline V gene has CDR1 SEHNR and CDR2 FQNEAQ (reference sequence). The germline V and J ends were trimmed by 1 base and 4 bases, with 15 bases remaining between them. CDR3 length equals 16 residues. The CDR3 protein is CASSLDRAGRSDTQYF. DNA of the CDR3: TGTGCCAGCAGCTTAGATCGTGCAGGGAGGTCAGATACGCAGTATTTT.

The chain carries TRBV12-3 or TRBV12-4 and TRBJ1-3; D possibly corresponds to TRBD1 (5 bases). The CDR3 length is 15 residues. V lost 7 bases to trimming and J lost 2 bases, with 15 bases between them. CDR3 protein: CASILRPGAGNTIYF. The DNA for the CDR3 is TGTGCCAGCATCCTTCGGCCGGGGGCTGGAAACACCATATATTTT.

This clonotype has ten or more counts. J is TRBJ1-2 and V is TRBV2; TRBD1 is a possible D gene (5 bases). The V gene's germline CDR1 is SNHLY and CDR2 FYNNEI. V was shortened by 6 bases and J by 8 bases, with 13 bases between the two germline ends. This CDR3 is built from 12 residues. DNA of the CDR3: TGTGCCAGCAGCTCAAGGGGCGCAGGCTACACCTTC. Translation gives CASSSRGAGYTF. The whole variable domain, remainder taken from reference TRBV2 and TRBJ1-2, is EPEVTQTPSHQVTQMGQEVILRCVPISNHLYFYWYRQILGQKVEFLVSFYNNEISEKSEIFDDQFSVERPDGSNFTLKIRSTKLEDSAMYFCASSSRGAGYTFGSGTRLTVV.